A selection of T cell receptor beta chains follows, all from one sample in a study of cytomegalovirus exposure and HLA in healthy donors. The data were produced by immunoSEQ multiplex PCR, yet TCRdb's version contains in-frame clones alone and is incomplete. The sample includes some 80,000 clones. Sequencing was carried out using PBMCs. The receptors derive from a man aged 50-60 years in good health and CMV-seropositive. Both conserved end residues are part of each CDR3. Each record gives: V gene, J gene, D gene, CDR3 protein, CDR3 DNA. D genes are given only for firm matches.

TRBV4-1	TRBJ2-2	TRBD1	CASSHTGGRAGELFF	TGCGCCAGCAGCCACACAGGGGGACGTGCCGGGGAGCTGTTTTTT
TRBV9	TRBJ2-5	TRBD1	CASSVDRQGTPQETQYF	TGTGCCAGCAGCGTCGATCGACAGGGGACACCCCAAGAGACCCAGTACTTC
TRBV29-1	TRBJ2-1	TRBD2	CSVEDRPSGGPYNEQFF	TGCAGCGTTGAAGATCGGCCCAGCGGGGGGCCTTACAATGAGCAGTTCTTC
TRBV6-5	TRBJ1-4	NA	CASSRGGGNGLFF	TGTGCCAGCAGTAGAGGTGGGGGGAACGGACTGTTTTTT
TRBV7-2	TRBJ1-1	NA	CASSLGGGWTNPEAFF	TGTGCCAGCAGCTTAGGAGGTGGGTGGACAAACCCTGAAGCTTTCTTT
TRBV9	TRBJ1-1	NA	CASSVAGNTEAFF	TGTGCCAGCAGCGTAGCAGGGAACACTGAAGCTTTCTTT
TRBV5-1	TRBJ1-2	NA	CASSLGQARGGYTF	TGCGCCAGCAGCTTGGGACAGGCCCGGGGTGGCTACACCTTC
TRBV2	TRBJ2-3	NA	CASSEAVAGDTQYF	TGTGCCAGCAGTGAAGCAGTTGCGGGAGATACGCAGTATTTT
TRBV9	TRBJ1-1	TRBD1	CASSVQGVTEAFF	TGTGCCAGCAGCGTGCAGGGGGTTACTGAAGCTTTCTTT
TRBV7-2	TRBJ2-1	TRBD2	CASSLAREGGEQFF	TGTGCCAGCAGCTTAGCGAGGGAGGGAGGGGAGCAGTTCTTC
TRBV5-1	TRBJ2-3	NA	CASRASGTDTQYF	TGCGCCAGCAGGGCTAGTGGGACAGATACGCAGTATTTT
TRBV5-1	TRBJ2-1	TRBD1	CASSPRTGGAFINEQFF	TGCGCCAGCAGCCCCCGGACAGGGGGCGCTTTTATCAATGAGCAGTTCTTC
TRBV5-1	TRBJ2-1	NA	CASSLGLRENEQFF	TGCGCCAGCAGCTTGGGACTAAGGGAAAATGAGCAGTTCTTC
TRBV5-4	TRBJ2-7	NA	CASSQERALSYEQYF	TGTGCCAGCAGTCAGGAGAGGGCCCTCTCCTACGAGCAGTACTTC
TRBV6-1	TRBJ2-7	NA	CASSLDGSGSEQYF	TGTGCCAGCAGCTTAGACGGCTCGGGATCCGAGCAGTACTTC
TRBV5-6	TRBJ2-1	NA	CASSSTDNEQFF	TGTGCCAGCAGCTCGACAGACAATGAGCAGTTCTTC
TRBV20-1	TRBJ1-2	NA	CRAGDYTF	TGCAGAGCCGGTGATTACACCTTC
TRBV5-6	TRBJ2-7	NA	CASSLTSSYEQYF	TGTGCCAGCAGCTTGACCAGCTCCTACGAGCAGTACTTC
TRBV7-9	TRBJ1-2	NA	CASSLAGQTDGYTF	TGTGCCAGCAGCTTAGCCGGACAGACCGATGGCTACACCTTC
TRBV6-1	TRBJ1-5	NA	CASRAFQGQPQHF	TGTGCCAGCAGGGCCTTCCAGGGTCAGCCCCAGCATTTT
TRBV5-4	TRBJ2-1	NA	CALGADEQFF	TGTGCCCTAGGGGCTGATGAGCAGTTCTTC
TRBV19	TRBJ2-3	NA	CASSPTGRSTDTQYF	TGTGCCAGTAGCCCAACAGGACGAAGCACAGATACGCAGTATTTT
TRBV6-5	TRBJ2-3	NA	CASSYGAGTDTQYF	TGTGCCAGCAGTTACGGGGCGGGCACAGATACGCAGTATTTT
TRBV6-5	TRBJ1-1	NA	CASVKQVNTEAFF	TGTGCCAGCGTAAAACAGGTGAACACTGAAGCTTTCTTT
TRBV11-2	TRBJ2-5	TRBD1	CASSARDRGQETQYF	TGTGCCAGCAGCGCCCGGGACAGGGGGCAAGAGACCCAGTACTTC
TRBV27	TRBJ1-4	NA	CASSFMGADEKLFF	TGTGCCAGCAGTTTTATGGGGGCAGATGAAAAACTGTTTTTT
TRBV19	TRBJ2-3	TRBD2	CVLSKLEGLAVSTDTQYF	TGTGTTCTCAGCAAGTTGGAGGGTCTAGCGGTTAGCACAGATACGCAGTATTTT
TRBV6-4	TRBJ2-3	TRBD1	CASSAGGETDTQYF	TGTGCCAGCAGCGCAGGGGGAGAGACAGATACGCAGTATTTT
TRBV6-5	TRBJ2-7	NA	CASSYSRVGTYEQYF	TGTGCCAGCAGTTACTCCCGGGTAGGAACCTACGAGCAGTACTTC
TRBV9	TRBJ2-5	TRBD2	CASSAWGGESETQYF	TGTGCCAGCAGCGCGTGGGGGGGGGAGTCGGAGACCCAGTACTTC
TRBV15	TRBJ1-5	NA	CATSRGGYSNQPQHF	TGTGCCACCAGCAGGGGGGGGTATAGCAATCAGCCCCAGCATTTT
TRBV19	TRBJ2-3	TRBD2	CASSVSGLAVNAGTDTQYF	TGTGCCAGTAGTGTTTCGGGGCTAGCGGTTAACGCGGGCACAGATACGCAGTATTTT
TRBV2	TRBJ1-4	NA	CASSDGEGGEKLFF	TGTGCCAGCAGTGACGGGGAGGGAGGAGAAAAACTGTTTTTT
TRBV6-1	TRBJ2-3	TRBD1	CASRTGQGDWDTQYF	TGTGCCAGCAGGACGGGACAGGGTGACTGGGATACGCAGTATTTT
TRBV5-1	TRBJ2-3	TRBD2	CASSATPGLGTDTQYF	TGCGCCAGCAGCGCGACACCGGGACTAGGAACAGATACGCAGTATTTT
TRBV7-9	TRBJ1-2	TRBD1	CASSPTNRGEGGYTF	TGTGCCAGCAGCCCGACCAACAGGGGAGAGGGGGGCTACACCTTC
TRBV5-1	TRBJ2-7	NA	CASSLRVSSYEQYF	TGCGCCAGCAGCTTGAGAGTGAGCTCCTACGAGCAGTACTTC
TRBV6-6	TRBJ2-2	TRBD1	CASSPTDRARTGELFF	TGTGCCAGCAGCCCTACGGACAGGGCGAGAACCGGGGAGCTGTTTTTT
TRBV5-1	TRBJ2-1	NA	CASSFAQGGGTRGSYNEQFF	TGCGCCAGCAGCTTCGCTCAGGGTGGAGGGACGAGAGGCTCCTACAATGAGCAGTTCTTC
TRBV7-9	TRBJ1-2	TRBD1	CASSFDRGGYTF	TGTGCCAGCAGTTTCGACAGGGGCGGCTACACCTTC
TRBV30	TRBJ1-2	NA	CAWSSPTRQTANYGYTF	TGTGCCTGGAGTTCCCCCACCCGACAGACAGCTAACTATGGCTACACCTTC
TRBV12-5	TRBJ2-1	TRBD2	CASGFIHLLPGLAGVTYNEQFF	TGTGCTAGTGGTTTTATTCATCTTCTCCCGGGACTAGCGGGAGTTACCTACAATGAGCAGTTCTTC
TRBV19	TRBJ1-5	NA	CASSINSLHQPQHF	TGTGCCAGTAGTATTAACAGCCTTCATCAGCCCCAGCATTTT
TRBV10-2	TRBJ1-1	NA	CASSSLTGNTEAFF	TGCGCCAGCAGCTCACTGACAGGGAACACTGAAGCTTTCTTT
TRBV7-2	TRBJ1-2	NA	CASSLTRDYGYTF	TGTGCCAGCAGCCTGACTCGGGACTATGGCTACACCTTC
TRBV4-1	TRBJ1-6	NA	CASSQEDGNSPLHF	TGCGCCAGCAGCCAAGAAGACGGGAATTCACCCCTCCACTTT
TRBV27	TRBJ1-2	NA	CASSFDGGGDGYTF	TGTGCCAGCAGTTTTGACGGAGGAGGGGATGGCTACACCTTC
TRBV5-6	TRBJ1-2	TRBD1	CASSKGQGLQDYGYTF	TGTGCCAGCAGCAAGGGACAGGGATTACAGGACTATGGCTACACCTTC
TRBV9	TRBJ1-2	NA	CASSGRPIWGVDYGYTF	TGTGCCAGCAGCGGACGGCCGATTTGGGGGGTTGACTATGGCTACACCTTC
TRBV9	TRBJ2-2	NA	CASSTDSNTGELFF	TGTGCCAGCAGCACCGACTCGAACACCGGGGAGCTGTTTTTT
TRBV18	TRBJ2-5	TRBD1	CASSPDRGKETQYF	TGTGCCAGCTCACCTGACAGGGGGAAAGAGACCCAGTACTTC
TRBV5-4	TRBJ2-2	NA	CASSLAGGTYTGELFF	TGTGCCAGCAGTCTCGCAGGGGGGACTTACACCGGGGAGCTGTTTTTT
TRBV4-1	TRBJ1-2	NA	CASSPPAGNYGYTF	TGCGCCAGCAGCCCCCCGGCAGGGAACTATGGCTACACCTTC
TRBV5-6	TRBJ1-5	TRBD1	CASSPQGAGQPQHF	TGTGCCAGCAGCCCACAGGGGGCAGGTCAGCCCCAGCATTTT
TRBV10-2	TRBJ2-1	NA	CASSESSGYNEQFF	TGCGCCAGCAGTGAGTCATCGGGTTACAATGAGCAGTTCTTC
TRBV5-1	TRBJ2-7	TRBD2	CASSLETSGLYEQYF	TGCGCCAGCAGCTTGGAAACTAGCGGGCTCTACGAGCAGTACTTC
TRBV28	TRBJ2-3	NA	CASSLGTPYTQYF	TGTGCCAGCAGTCTGGGGACACCCTATACGCAGTATTTT
TRBV28	TRBJ2-5	TRBD1	CASRKTGWETQYF	TGTGCCAGCAGGAAGACAGGGTGGGAGACCCAGTACTTC
TRBV19	TRBJ2-5	NA	CASSFTGSSETQYF	TGTGCCAGTAGCTTTACAGGGTCCTCAGAGACCCAGTACTTC
TRBV7-2	TRBJ2-5	NA	CASSFGGAEETQYF	TGTGCCAGCAGCTTCGGCGGGGCGGAAGAGACCCAGTACTTC